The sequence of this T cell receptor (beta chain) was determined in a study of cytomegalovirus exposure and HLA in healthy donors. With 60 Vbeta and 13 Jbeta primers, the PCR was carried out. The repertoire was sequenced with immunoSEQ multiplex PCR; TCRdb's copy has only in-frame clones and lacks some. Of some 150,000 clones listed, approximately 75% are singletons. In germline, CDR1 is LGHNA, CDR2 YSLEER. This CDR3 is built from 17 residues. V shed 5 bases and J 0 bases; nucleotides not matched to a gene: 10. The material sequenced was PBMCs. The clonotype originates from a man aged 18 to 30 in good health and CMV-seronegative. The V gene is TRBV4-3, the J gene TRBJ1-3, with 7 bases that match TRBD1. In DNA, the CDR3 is TGCGCCAGCAGCTCCGGGAGGGCAGGGGGCTCTGGAAACACCATATATTTT. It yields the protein CASSSGRAGGSGNTIYF.